These 8 T cell receptor beta chains share one sample of origin, sequenced in a study of cytomegalovirus exposure and HLA in healthy donors. Researchers ran the PCR with 60 Vbeta and 13 Jbeta primers. The table came from immunoSEQ multiplex PCR; TCRdb's copy has only in-frame clones and leaves some out. Counted here are some 120,000 clones, roughly 79% occurring once; the ten biggest clones make up 3.9%. The sample was PBMCs. These receptors originate from a woman in her thirties in good health and CMV-seronegative.

The table lists this clone with a count of one. CDR3 bases: TGTGCCAGCAGATTAGTCGGGACAGGCTACGAGCAGTACTTC. Translated: CASRLVGTGYEQYF. This sequence joins TRBV6-1 and TRBJ2-7; 8 nucleotides match TRBD1. Germline values: CDR1 MNHNS, CDR2 SASEGT. J lost 3 bases, V lost 6 bases, and 7 bases had no gene match. The CDR3 is 14 residues long.

The chain combines TRBV25-1 with TRBJ2-1; D is perhaps TRBD2 (5 bases). Trimming cost V 6 bases and J 5 bases, with 14 bases left between them. The CDR3 covers 14 residues. Germline assignment: CDR1 MGHDK and CDR2 SYGVNS. This CDR3 is CASSGPGYHNEQFF. CDR3 coding DNA: TGTGCCAGCAGCGGTCCGGGGTACCACAATGAGCAGTTCTTC.

The rearrangement links TRBV18 to TRBJ2-7; 7 nucleotides line up with TRBD2. CDR3 length: 16 amino acids. Trimming removed 0 bases from V and 0 bases from J; junction bases left unmatched: 5. Germline-derived CDR1 and CDR2 are KGHSH and LQKENI. The CDR3, as DNA: TGTGCCAGCTCACCACCTTCGGGGGGAAGCTCCTACGAGCAGTACTTC. Translated, it gives CASSPPSGGSSYEQYF.

This chain uses TRBV28 with TRBJ2-2, with TRBD1 matching 12 bases. Germline-derived CDR1 and CDR2 are MDHEN and SYDVKM. The CDR3 consists of 18 residues. V dropped 3 bases and J dropped 6; count of bases not matched to a gene: 11. CDR3 loop: CASSFGTGGLWGAGELFF. For the CDR3, the DNA is TGTGCCAGCAGTTTCGGGACAGGGGGCCTTTGGGGGGCCGGGGAGCTGTTTTTT. Drawing the rest from reference TRBV28 and TRBJ2-2, the complete variable domain is DVKVTQSSRYLVKRTGEKVFLECVQDMDHENMFWYRQDPGLGLRLIYFSYDVKMKEKGDIPEGYSVSREKKERFSLILESASTNQTSMYLCASSFGTGGLWGAGELFFGEGSRLTVL.

The gene calls are TRBV5-1 and TRBJ2-7; 12 positions match TRBD2. The CDR3 totals 18 residues. Germline V gene data show CDR1 as SGHRS and CDR2 as YFSETQ. The J segment lost 0 bases and the V segment lost 2 bases, leaving 9 bases of the junction unmatched. CDR3 in DNA: TGCGCCAGCAGCTTAGGGACTAGCGGGCACCTCAGCTCCTACGAGCAGTACTTC. It encodes CASSLGTSGHLSSYEQYF.

On this clone: The junction departs from germline at one end; a sequencing error may be responsible. The rearrangement uses TRBV7-9 and TRBJ2-7; the D gene is possibly TRBD2 (5 bases). CDR1 is SEHNR and CDR2 is FQNEAQ in the germline V gene (reference sequence). This CDR3 spans 17 amino acids. CDR3 sequence reads: CSSSLVVVTANSDEQYF. The CDR3 region has the DNA TGTTCCAGCAGCTTAGTAGTAGTGACTGCTAATAGCGACGAGCAGTACTTC.

The table lists this clone with a few counts. This sequence joins TRBV5-4 and TRBJ2-1; D is perhaps TRBD2 (7 bases). The CDR3 covers 15 residues. V was pared by 1 base and J by 7 bases, with 15 bases between. CDR1 and CDR2 (germline): SGHNT, YYREEE (reference sequence). This CDR3 reads CASSLKGGAGNEQFF. DNA of the CDR3: TGTGCCAGCAGCTTGAAGGGGGGGGCCGGGAATGAGCAGTTCTTC.

J is TRBJ2-3 and V is TRBV7-2, with 7 positions matching TRBD2. CDR3 length: 15 amino acids. The V and J ends lost 1 base and 4 bases, in that order; junction bases with no gene match: 5. Germline assignment: CDR1 SGHTA and CDR2 FQGNSA. The CDR3 nucleotides are TGTGCCAGCAGCTTAGGTGGGGGAGGGGCAGATACGCAGTATTTT. Protein: CASSLGGGGADTQYF.